This T cell receptor (beta chain) was sequenced during a study of response to subunit inactivated influenza vaccine (dated by TCRdb to the late 2010s). With respect to the entire study: The study used deep quantitative T cell receptor repertoire profiling to track responses to a trivalent subunit inactivated influenza vaccine.

Receptors were amplified or captured by RT-PCR. Instrument used: Illumina HiSeq 2500. TCRdb's own reprocessing of the public reads used fastp at Q25 and MiXCR and kept productive beta chains. Rows matching on CDR3 protein sequence are summarized as one entry with the most common DNA and genes. Across this sample there are under 950,000 distinct CDR3 sequences, with about 20% seen only once. The leading ten clones occupy roughly 10% of the sample. V is pruned by 4 bases and J by 8 bases, leaving 4 bases of the junction without a gene match. Taken from the germline V gene, the CDR1 and CDR2 loops are LGHNA and YNFKEQ. From cysteine to phenylalanine, the CDR3 is 13 amino acids long. CDR3 DNA only is kept here, 39 bases in frame from base 1. What the work shows at the level of the full study, not this receptor alone: The authors proposed that each seasonal influenza vaccination may bring in only a limited number of new T cells.

This clonotype was observed a few times. There is no known antigen for this receptor. The record has no base qualities; no much larger clone is one base away. The sample was PBMCs from blood, taken 4 to 6 days after vaccination. The sequence derives from a man aged 50-60 years who received an inactivated influenza vaccine. Donor details come from another sample of the same person, matched by shared clones. Rearrangement joined TRBV4-2 to TRBJ2-1, and 8 junction bases match TRBD2. The DNA sequence is as follows: TGTGCCAGCAGCCGAGCGGGAGAGGATGAGCAGTTCTTC. Translated, it gives CASSRAGEDEQFF.